This T cell receptor (beta chain) emerged from a study of blood T cell repertoires in COVID-19 (dated by TCRdb to the early 2020s). About the full investigation: Samples from collaborators originated in the United States, Italy and Spain and spanned both the acute and convalescent phases of COVID-19. The material from the prospective study consisted of cDNA or gDNA derived from T cells, B-cell-depleted T cells, or PBMCs. The dataset comprised deeply sampled blood TCRbeta repertoires from subjects exposed to, actively infected with, or recovered from COVID-19. The repertoires were released in a freely available public database meant as a resource for research on the immune response to SARS-CoV-2. Samples came from the ongoing ImmuneRACE study (first 160 participants) plus 1,254 subjects from 6 global collaborators. The sample metadata nearly always contained a de-identified subject ID, COVID-19 status, age in years and sex. HLA class I and class II types, where available, came from metadata supplied by the sample provider rather than from assay-based typing. The paper as a whole reports these results and caveats: The amount of clinical and demographic metadata varied by source and participant and was provided uncurated.

Each collaborating institution followed its own protocols to collect whole blood in K2EDTA tubes. For TCRbeta analysis, collaborators shipped samples in one of three forms: frozen whole blood, isolated PBMCs, or DNA extracted from either of those sample types. The immunoSEQ Assay, a bias-controlled multiplex PCR, was used to amplify TCRbeta CDR3 regions from genomic DNA. As for how the authors treated the data: The number of nucleated cells in each sample was estimated from the amplification of reference gene primers within the assay. To quantify the absolute abundance of each unique TCRbeta CDR3 rearrangement, sequence reads were collapsed and filtered. For each sample, productive Simpson clonality was calculated as the square root of Simpson's diversity index over productive rearrangements. TCRdb obtained this table from immuneACCESS and retained in-frame rearrangements with V and J assigned. These tables miss some clones; where compared with another copy, unresolved V genes account for less than half of the shortfall, and the remainder is unexplained. V and J calls and clone size are given by that table; D and trimming were obtained from the DNA. The table for this sample lists about 280,000 clones; roughly 90% of them were counted only once. The top ten clonotypes cover about 8.5% of the sample.

From the cysteine up to the phenylalanine, the CDR3 has a length of 16 residues. Only the CDR3 DNA is retained, 48 bases long and in frame from the first base. The CDR1 and CDR2 encoded by the germline V gene are SGHAT and FQNNGV. For this chain, trimming is 0 bases at the V end and 8 bases at the J end, and the number of junction bases without a gene match is 8. To note about this clone: Its antigen is not yet known. The sample holds no much larger clone one base away, and base qualities are not on file.

Recombination linked TRBV11-2 to TRBJ2-7; the junction holds 12 bases that match TRBD1. This TCR came from a man younger than 35 with active or convalescent COVID-19. The sequencing input was peripheral blood. At the DNA level, the sequence is TGTGCCAGCAGCTTAGAGGGGACAGGGGGCGCTAGGAAGCAGTACTTC. It specifies CASSLEGTGGARKQYF. Outside the CDR3, residues come from the reference TRBV11-2 and TRBJ2-7 proteins, so the full variable domain is: EAGVAQSPRYKIIEKRQSVAFWCNPISGHATLYWYQQILGQGPKLLIQFQNNGVVDDSQLPKDRFSAERLKGVDSTLKIQPAKLEDSAVYLCASSLEGTGGARKQYFGPGTRLTVT.